The T cell receptor (beta chain) described here comes from a study of blood T cell repertoires in COVID-19. Background on the study: Samples taken during acute and convalescent COVID-19 were collected in the United States, Italy and Spain.

Per the original data handling: Estimated nucleated cell counts came from reference gene primer amplification. TCRdb's copy holds only in-frame clones and misses some; the assay was immunoSEQ multiplex PCR. V and J calls plus clone size are reproduced from that table; the DNA served to infer D and trimming. The sample includes a few hundred thousand clones, approximately 88% of them seen just once. The V gene's germline CDR1 is SGHVS and CDR2 FQNEAQ. There are 16 residues in the CDR3. Unmatched junction bases numbered 5, after V lost 1 base and J lost 4 bases. The chain joins TRBV7-8 to TRBJ2-3; 10 bases are shared with TRBD2. Sample: peripheral blood. The TCR was taken from a man aged 40-50 years with acute or convalescent COVID-19. The CDR3 protein is CASSLVSGGASDTQYF. The CDR3 region has the DNA TGTGCCAGCAGCTTAGTAAGCGGGGGGGCCTCAGATACGCAGTATTTT.